This T cell receptor beta chain is from a study of human T cells and chemical hapten exposure. Whole-study results and caveats: TCRs at high frequency, those above 1 in 1000, did not change with DPC sensitization.

TCRdb itself ran the 5' RACE reads through MiXCR, one entry per CDR3 protein. Among 150,000 or so distinct CDR3 sequences listed, roughly 4% were seen once. This clonotype was seen a few times. Its target is unknown. Total RNA was isolated from unfractionated whole blood. The TCR sequence derives from a female donor in good health.

The CDR3 DNA sequence: TGTGCCAGCAGTGGGGTCGGGACAGGTAACTATGGCTACACCTTC. Translating gives CASSGVGTGNYGYTF. This chain uses TRBV12-3 or TRBV12-4 with TRBJ1-2; 8 bases align to TRBD1. Germline trimming cut 5 bases from V and 1 base from J; bases unmatched to any gene: 6. The CDR3 is made up of 15 amino acids.